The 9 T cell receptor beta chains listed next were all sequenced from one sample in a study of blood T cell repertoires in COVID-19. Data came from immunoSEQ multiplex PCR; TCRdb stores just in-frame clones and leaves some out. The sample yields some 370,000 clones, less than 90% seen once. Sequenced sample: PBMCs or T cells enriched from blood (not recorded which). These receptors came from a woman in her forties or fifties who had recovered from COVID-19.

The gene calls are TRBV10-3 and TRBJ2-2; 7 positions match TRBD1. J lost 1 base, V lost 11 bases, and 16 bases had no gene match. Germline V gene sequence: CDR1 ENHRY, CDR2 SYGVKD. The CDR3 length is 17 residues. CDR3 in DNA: TGTGCCGCTGCTTCCCCCCCGGGACAGATGAACACCGGGGAGCTGTTTTTT. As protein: CAAASPPGQMNTGELFF.

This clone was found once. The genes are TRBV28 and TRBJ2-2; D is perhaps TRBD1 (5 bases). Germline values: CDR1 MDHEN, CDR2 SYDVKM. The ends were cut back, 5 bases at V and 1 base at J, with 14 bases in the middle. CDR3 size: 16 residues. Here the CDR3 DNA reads TGTGCCAGCAGTCCGGCTGGGGCCCTGAACACCGGGGAGCTGTTTTTT. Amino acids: CASSPAGALNTGELFF. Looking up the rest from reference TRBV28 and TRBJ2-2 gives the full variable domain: DVKVTQSSRYLVKRTGEKVFLECVQDMDHENMFWYRQDPGLGLRLIYFSYDVKMKEKGDIPEGYSVSREKKERFSLILESASTNQTSMYLCASSPAGALNTGELFFGEGSRLTVL.

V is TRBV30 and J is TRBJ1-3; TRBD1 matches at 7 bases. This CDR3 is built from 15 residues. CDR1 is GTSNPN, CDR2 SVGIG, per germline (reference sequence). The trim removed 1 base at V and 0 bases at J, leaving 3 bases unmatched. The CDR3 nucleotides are TGTGCCTGGAGTGGGGACAGAGCCTCTGGAAACACCATATATTTT. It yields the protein CAWSGDRASGNTIYF.

CDR3 region: CASSRGTLGNEQFF. As DNA, the CDR3 is TGTGCCAGCAGTCGGGGGACTTTGGGAAATGAGCAGTTCTTC. The chain links TRBV9 to TRBJ2-1, with a possible D match to TRBD2 (6 bases). V gave up 5 bases and J gave up 7 bases, with 16 bases separating them. The CDR3 sequence is 14 residues long. Germline V CDR1 and CDR2: SGDLS, YYNGEE.

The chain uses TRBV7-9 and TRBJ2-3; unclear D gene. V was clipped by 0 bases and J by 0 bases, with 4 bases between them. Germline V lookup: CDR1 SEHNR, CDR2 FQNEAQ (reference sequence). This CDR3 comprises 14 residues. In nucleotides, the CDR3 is TGTGCCAGCAGCTTAGCCCAGAGCACAGATACGCAGTATTTT. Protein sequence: CASSLAQSTDTQYF.

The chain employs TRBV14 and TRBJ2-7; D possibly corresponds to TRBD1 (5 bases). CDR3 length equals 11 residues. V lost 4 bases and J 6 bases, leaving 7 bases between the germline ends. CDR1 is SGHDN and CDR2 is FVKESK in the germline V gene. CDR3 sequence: CASSLDSEQYF. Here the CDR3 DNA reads TGTGCCAGCAGCCTCGACAGCGAGCAGTACTTC.

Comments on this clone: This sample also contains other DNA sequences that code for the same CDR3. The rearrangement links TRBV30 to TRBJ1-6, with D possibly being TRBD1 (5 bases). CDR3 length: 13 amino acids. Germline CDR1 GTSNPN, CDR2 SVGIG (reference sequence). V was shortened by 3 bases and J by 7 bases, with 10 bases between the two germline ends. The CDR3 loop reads CAWSTGINSPLHF. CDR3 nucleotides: TGTGCCTGGAGCACAGGAATCAATTCACCCCTCCACTTT.

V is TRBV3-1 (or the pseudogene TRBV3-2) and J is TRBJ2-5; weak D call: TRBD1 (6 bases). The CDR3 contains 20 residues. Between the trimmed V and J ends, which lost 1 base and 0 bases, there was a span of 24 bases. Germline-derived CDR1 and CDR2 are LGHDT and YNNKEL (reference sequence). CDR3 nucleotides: TGTGCCAGCAGCCAAGCGAAACCGGCCCCTTTACAGGGATACCAAGAGACCCAGTACTTC. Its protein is CASSQAKPAPLQGYQETQYF.

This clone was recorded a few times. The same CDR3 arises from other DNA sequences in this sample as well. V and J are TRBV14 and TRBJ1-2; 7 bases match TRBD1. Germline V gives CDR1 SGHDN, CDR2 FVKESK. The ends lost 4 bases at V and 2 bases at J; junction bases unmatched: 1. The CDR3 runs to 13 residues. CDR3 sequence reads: CASSLTGNYGYTF. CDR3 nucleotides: TGTGCCAGCAGCCTGACAGGGAACTATGGCTACACCTTC.